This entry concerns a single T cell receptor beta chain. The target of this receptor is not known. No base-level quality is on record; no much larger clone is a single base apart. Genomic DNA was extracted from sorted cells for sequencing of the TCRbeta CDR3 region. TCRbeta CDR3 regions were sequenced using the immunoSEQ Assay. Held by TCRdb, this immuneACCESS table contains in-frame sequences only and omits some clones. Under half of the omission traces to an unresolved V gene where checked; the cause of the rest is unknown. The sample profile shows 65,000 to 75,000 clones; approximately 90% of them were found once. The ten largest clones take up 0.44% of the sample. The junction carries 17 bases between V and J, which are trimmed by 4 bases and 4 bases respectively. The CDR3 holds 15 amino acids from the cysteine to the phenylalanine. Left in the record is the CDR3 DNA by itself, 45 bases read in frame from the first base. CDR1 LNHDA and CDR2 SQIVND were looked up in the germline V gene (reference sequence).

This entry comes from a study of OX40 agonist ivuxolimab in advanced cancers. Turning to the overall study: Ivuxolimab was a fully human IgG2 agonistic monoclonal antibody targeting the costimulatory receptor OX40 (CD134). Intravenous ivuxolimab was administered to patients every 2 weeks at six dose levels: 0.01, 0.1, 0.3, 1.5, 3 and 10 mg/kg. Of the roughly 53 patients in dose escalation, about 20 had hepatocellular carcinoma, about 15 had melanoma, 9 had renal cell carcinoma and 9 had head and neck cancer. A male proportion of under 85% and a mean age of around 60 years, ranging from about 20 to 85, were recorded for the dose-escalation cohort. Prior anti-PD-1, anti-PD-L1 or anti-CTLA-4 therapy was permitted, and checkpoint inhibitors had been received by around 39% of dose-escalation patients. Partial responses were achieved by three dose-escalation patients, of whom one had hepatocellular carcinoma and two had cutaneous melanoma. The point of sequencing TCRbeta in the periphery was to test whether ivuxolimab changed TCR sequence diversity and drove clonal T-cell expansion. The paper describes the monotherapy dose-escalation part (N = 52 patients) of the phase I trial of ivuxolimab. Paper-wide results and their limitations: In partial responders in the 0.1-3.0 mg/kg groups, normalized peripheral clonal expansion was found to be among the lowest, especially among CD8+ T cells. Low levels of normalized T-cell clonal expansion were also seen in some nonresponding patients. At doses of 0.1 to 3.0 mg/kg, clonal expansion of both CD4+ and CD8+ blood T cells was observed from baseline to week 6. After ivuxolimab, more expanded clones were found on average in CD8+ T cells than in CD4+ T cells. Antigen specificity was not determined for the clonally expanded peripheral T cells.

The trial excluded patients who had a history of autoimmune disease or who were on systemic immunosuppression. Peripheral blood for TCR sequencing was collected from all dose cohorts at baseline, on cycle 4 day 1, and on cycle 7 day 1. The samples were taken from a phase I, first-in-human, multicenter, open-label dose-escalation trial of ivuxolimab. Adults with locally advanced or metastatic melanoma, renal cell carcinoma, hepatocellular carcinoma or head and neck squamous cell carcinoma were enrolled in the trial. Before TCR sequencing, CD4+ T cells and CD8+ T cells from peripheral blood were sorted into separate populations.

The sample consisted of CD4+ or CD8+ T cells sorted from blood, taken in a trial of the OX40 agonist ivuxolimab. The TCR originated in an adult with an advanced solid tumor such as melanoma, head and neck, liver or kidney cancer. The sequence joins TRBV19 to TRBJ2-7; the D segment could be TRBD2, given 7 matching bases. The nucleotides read TGTGCCAGTAGTAAACATTCGGGGGGCACGTACGAGCAGTACTTC. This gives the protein CASSKHSGGTYEQYF. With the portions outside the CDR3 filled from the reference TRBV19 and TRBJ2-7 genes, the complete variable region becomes DGGITQSPKYLFRKEGQNVTLSCEQNLNHDAMYWYRQDPGQGLRLIYYSQIVNDFQKGDIAEGYSVSREKKESFPLTVTSAQKNPTAFYLCASSKHSGGTYEQYFGPGTRLTVT.